The 31 T cell receptor beta chains given below trace back to one sample, sequenced in a study of regulatory T cells in long-lasting Graves disease. Time point indicated: persistent/refractory GD, antithyroid drugs over 5 years with positive TRAb. Researchers made the TCR library from RNA that was extracted from PBMCs. Assembly of TCR beta libraries relied on iRepertoire HTBI primers together with Arm-PCR of CDR3 regions. TCRdb re-called the multiplex PCR reads through MiXCR, storing one row per CDR3 protein. The data contain around 300,000 distinct CDR3 sequences, roughly a fifth of them seen just once; the ten biggest clones take up around 50%. The sample was peripheral blood mononuclear cells (PBMCs), taken when the disease was refractory, from a patient treated with antithyroid drugs. The receptor source for this set is a female donor with Graves disease.

This clonotype was observed a handful of times. V usage is TRBV20-1 and J usage is TRBJ2-2; D might be TRBD2 (6 bases). In germline, CDR1 is DFQATT, CDR2 SNEGSKA (reference sequence). The CDR3 is made up of 15 amino acids. Trimming removed 3 bases from V and 0 bases from J, with 11 bases in between. The CDR3 DNA reads TGCAGTGCTAGTTCGGCGGGAACGAACACCGGGGAGCTGTTTTTT. Residues: CSASSAGTNTGELFF.

This clonotype turned up a few times. The chain links TRBV10-3 to TRBJ2-5; 8 bases match TRBD2. J was trimmed by 1 base and V by 3 bases; bases with no gene match: 7. CDR3 length: 16 residues. The germline gives CDR1 ENHRY, CDR2 SYGVKD. Here the CDR3 reads CAISESLAGTQETQYF. DNA for the CDR3: TGTGCCATCAGTGAATCTTTAGCGGGGACCCAAGAGACCCAGTACTTC.

Details on this clonotype: This may be a read error, as it is one base from a much larger clone. Since no conserved phenylalanine or tryptophan closes the CDR3, a read error is the likely cause. The chain is built from TRBV12-3 or TRBV12-4 and TRBJ2-1; D is uncertain. V lost 4 bases, J lost 4 bases, and 11 bases lay in between. This CDR3 comprises 14 residues. CDR3: CASSSIHSYNEQFS. CDR3 bases: TGTGCCAGCAGTTCCATTCACAGTTACAATGAGCAGTTCTCC.

This clonotype was picked up many times. The chain couples TRBV11-2 to TRBJ2-7; D possibly matches TRBD1 or TRBD2 (5 bases each). V was cut by 7 bases and J by 3 bases, with 19 bases left in between. The germline gives CDR1 SGHAT, CDR2 FQNNGV. The CDR3 is 15 residues long. The CDR3 region is CASTHGAGGGYEQYF. As DNA, the CDR3 is TGTGCCAGCACCCACGGGGCGGGTGGCGGCTACGAGCAGTACTTC.

The chain combines TRBV9 with TRBJ1-1; D is ambiguous. This CDR3 comprises 14 residues. V was pared by 0 bases and J by 2 bases, with 8 bases between. Germline values: CDR1 SGDLS, CDR2 YYNGEE. The CDR3 DNA reads TGTGCCAGCAGCGTAGGGAACACCAACACTGAAGCTTTCTTT. It is translated as CASSVGNTNTEAFF.

This clonotype appeared many times. The genes are TRBV2 and TRBJ2-7; weak D call: TRBD1 (6 bases). CDR1 SNHLY and CDR2 FYNNEI come from the germline V gene. Between the trimmed V and J ends, which lost 6 bases and 3 bases, there was a span of 15 bases. This CDR3 spans 14 amino acids. In DNA, the CDR3 is TGTGCCAGCAGACCGGGACAAAATAGCTACGAGCAGTACTTC. Its translation: CASRPGQNSYEQYF.

The chain recombines TRBV28 with TRBJ2-1; weak D call: TRBD1 (5 bases). The germline CDR1 and CDR2 sequences are MDHEN and SYDVKM. CDR3 size: 16 residues. V shed 5 bases and J shed 8 bases, with 22 bases lying between them. The CDR3 nucleotides are TGTGCCAGCAGTCCAGACAGAGCGAGAGTTTTGGATGAGCAGTTCTTC. Protein: CASSPDRARVLDEQFF.

As for this clonotype: This may be a read error, as it is one base from a much larger clone. The V and J genes are TRBV6-9 and TRBJ1-5, with D hard to call. Germline lookup yields CDR1 MNHGY and CDR2 SVAAGI. The CDR3 spans 17 residues. The CDR3 loop reads CACSYSPGGYSNQPQHF. Written as DNA, the CDR3 is TGTGCCTGCAGTTACTCTCCAGGAGGCTATAGCAATCAGCCCCAGCATTTT.

The rearrangement links TRBV19 to TRBJ1-5; D not resolved. The germline V and J ends were trimmed by 3 bases and 5 bases, with 8 bases remaining between them. Germline V gene sequence: CDR1 LNHDA, CDR2 SQIVND (reference sequence). The CDR3 is 13 amino acids. In DNA, the CDR3 is TGTGCCAGTAGTATTCGCGGGGATCAGCCCCAGCATTTT. Its translation is CASSIRGDQPQHF.

The table lists this clonotype with many counts. The V and J genes are TRBV28 and TRBJ1-6, with D possibly TRBD1 on 6 matching bases. The CDR3 runs 14 residues. V shed 2 bases and J shed 9 bases, with 11 bases lying between them. Germline assignment: CDR1 MDHEN and CDR2 SYDVKM. This chain's CDR3 is CASSLRQERSPLHF. CDR3 bases: TGTGCCAGCAGTTTAAGACAGGAGCGTTCACCCCTCCACTTT.

This chain uses TRBV28 with TRBJ2-4; possible D gene TRBD2, 6 bases. This CDR3 is 19 amino acids long. Germline CDR1 and CDR2: MDHEN and SYDVKM. The V end was cut by 5 bases, the J end by 0 bases, with 23 bases between. The CDR3 nucleotides read TGTGCCAGCAGTCCAAACCGGGGGACTGCGAGACTAGCCAAAAACATTCAGTACTTC. Encoded protein: CASSPNRGTARLAKNIQYF.

This clonotype was picked up many times. The V gene is TRBV11-2, the J gene TRBJ1-1; the D gene is possibly TRBD1 (5 bases). CDR3 size: 16 residues. Germline V gene sequence: CDR1 SGHAT, CDR2 FQNNGV. Trimming pared 5 bases from V and 0 bases from J, leaving 16 bases between. In DNA form, the CDR3 reads TGTGCCAGCAGCGAACACGGCCGGGGGGTGAACACTGAAGCTTTCTTT. The encoded protein is CASSEHGRGVNTEAFF.

The genes are TRBV28 and TRBJ1-2; D gene unclear. CDR1 is MDHEN and CDR2 is SYDVKM in the germline V gene. The V end lost 5 bases, the J end lost 7 bases, and 11 bases lay between the germline ends. The CDR3 sequence is 12 residues long. The CDR3 sequence: CASSPLVGGYTF. Here the CDR3 DNA reads TGTGCCAGCAGTCCCCTCGTTGGTGGCTACACCTTC.

The DNA for the CDR3 is TGTGCCACCAGCAGAGATCTGGAGGGTGGGGAGCAGTACTTC. Its protein is CATSRDLEGGEQYF. This chain connects TRBV15 to TRBJ2-7; tentative D call: TRBD2 (6 bases). CDR3 length equals 14 residues. Looked up from germline, CDR1 is LNHNV and CDR2 is YYDKDF (reference sequence). The V end was cut by 0 bases, the J end by 7 bases, with 13 bases between.

The V and J genes are TRBV6-2 or TRBV6-3 and TRBJ2-7; no clear D. The CDR3 contains 13 residues. V lost 4 bases and J lost 5, with 12 bases in between. The germline gives CDR1 MNHEY, CDR2 SVGEGT. CDR3 sequence reads: CASSCPNPNEQYF. DNA for the CDR3: TGTGCCAGCAGTTGCCCAAACCCCAACGAGCAGTACTTC.

About this clonotype itself: A much bigger clone sits one base away, suggesting this may be a read error. The conserved closing phenylalanine or tryptophan is absent in this CDR3, likely reflecting a read error. This chain joins TRBV3-1 and TRBJ1-2, with 7 bases aligning to TRBD1. CDR3 size: 14 residues. Trimming cost V 6 bases and J 0 bases; bases outside gene matches: 4. The germline CDR1 and CDR2 sequences are LGHDT and YNNKEL (reference sequence). CDR3 DNA: TGTGCCAGCAGGAAGACAGGGCCTAACTATGGCTACACCCTC. Its protein is CASRKTGPNYGYTL.

The chain carries TRBV19 and TRBJ2-7, with TRBD2 identical over 9 bases. Unmatched junction bases numbered 5, after V lost 1 base and J lost 4 bases. Per the germline V gene, CDR1 is LNHDA and CDR2 is SQIVND (reference sequence). This CDR3 region has 15 residues. The CDR3, as DNA: TGTGCCAGTAGTATAGCGCGGGAGGGCCCGTACGAGCAGTACTTC. It is translated as CASSIAREGPYEQYF. The variable domain in full, with the rest retrieved from reference TRBV19 and TRBJ2-7, is DGGITQSPKYLFRKEGQNVTLSCEQNLNHDAMYWYRQDPGQGLRLIYYSQIVNDFQKGDIAEGYSVSREKKESFPLTVTSAQKNPTAFYLCASSIAREGPYEQYFGPGTRLTVT.

The V gene is TRBV10-3, the J gene TRBJ1-1; D unresolved. This CDR3 contains 11 residues. The ends were cut back, 6 bases at V and 1 base at J, with 3 bases in the middle. Per germline, CDR1 ENHRY and CDR2 SYGVKD. The CDR3 DNA follows: TGTGCCATCAGGGAGAACACTGAAGCTTTCTTT. It translates to CAIRENTEAFF.

The sample holds a few counts of this clonotype. The V and J genes are TRBV20-1 and TRBJ2-1; D might be TRBD2 (5 bases). This CDR3 contains 10 residues. V lost 6 bases to trimming and J lost 8 bases, with 8 bases between them. Germline V gene data show CDR1 as DFQATT and CDR2 as SNEGSKA (reference sequence). The CDR3 loop is CSALAYEQFF. The CDR3 DNA reads as TGCAGTGCCCTAGCCTATGAGCAGTTCTTC.

This chain connects TRBV20-1 to TRBJ1-5, with 10 bases aligning to TRBD1. The V segment lost 3 bases and the J segment 0 bases; nucleotides outside the gene matches: 2. The CDR3 sequence is 15 residues long. Germline values: CDR1 DFQATT, CDR2 SNEGSKA (reference sequence). The CDR3 region is CSARDRGFSNQPQHF. The CDR3 DNA reads TGCAGTGCTAGGGACAGGGGGTTTAGCAATCAGCCCCAGCATTTT.

This sequence joins TRBV5-1 and TRBJ2-5, with TRBD2 as a possible D gene (6 bases). The germline V and J ends were trimmed by 4 bases and 3 bases, with 10 bases remaining between them. The CDR3 loop spans 13 amino acids. In germline, CDR1 is SGHRS, CDR2 YFSETQ. CDR3 protein: CASSGTAEETQYF. CDR3 DNA sequence: TGCGCCAGCAGCGGGACTGCCGAAGAGACCCAGTACTTC. The full variable domain, its missing parts supplied by reference TRBV5-1 and TRBJ2-5, is KAGVTQTPRYLIKTRGQQVTLSCSPISGHRSVSWYQQTPGQGLQFLFEYFSETQRNKGNFPGRFSGRQFSNSRSEMNVSTLELGDSALYLCASSGTAEETQYFGPGTRLLVL.

This clonotype has a handful of counts. The J gene is TRBJ2-3, the V gene TRBV5-1, with D possibly TRBD1 on 7 matching bases. Germline CDR1 and CDR2: SGHRS and YFSETQ. V gave up 0 bases and J gave up 3 bases, with 14 bases separating them. This CDR3 is built from 16 residues. CDR3 nucleotide sequence: TGCGCCAGCAGCTTGGATCCAGGGGGGTTGACAGATACGCAGTATTTT. It codes for CASSLDPGGLTDTQYF.

The chain links TRBV7-9 to TRBJ1-1; D gene unclear. Germline V gives CDR1 SEHNR, CDR2 FQNEAQ (reference sequence). CDR3 length: 13 amino acids. The germline V and J ends were trimmed by 1 base and 6 bases, with 9 bases remaining between them. CDR3 in DNA: TGTGCCAGCAGCTTAGGGTCGGCAGCTGAAGCTTTCTTT. It codes for CASSLGSAAEAFF.

J is TRBJ1-5 and V is TRBV5-8; D unresolved. CDR3 length equals 14 residues. CDR1 and CDR2 (germline): SGHTS, YDEGEE. Trimming left V 0 bases short and J 4 bases short, with 8 bases between. The DNA for the CDR3 is TGTGCCAGCAGCTTGGATCTCCCAAATCAGCCCCAGCATTTT. Protein: CASSLDLPNQPQHF.

The chain links TRBV28 to TRBJ1-1, with TRBD1 as a possible D gene (5 bases). This CDR3 spans 15 amino acids. Germline CDR1 is MDHEN and CDR2 is SYDVKM. The V gene lost 3 bases and the J gene lost 7 bases, with 18 bases spanning the gap. The CDR3 DNA sequence: TGTGCCAGCAGTTTTAGGGGTAAGGGGTTGAGTGAAGCTTTCTTT. Its translation: CASSFRGKGLSEAFF.

The chain links TRBV10-3 to TRBJ2-7; D may correspond to TRBD1 or TRBD2 (6 bases each). The germline V gene encodes CDR1 ENHRY and CDR2 SYGVKD. The CDR3 totals 11 residues. The V and J ends lost 10 bases and 2 bases respectively, with 9 bases between them. Written as DNA, the CDR3 is TGTGCCACCCGGGGGCCCTACGAGCAGTACTTC. This codes for CATRGPYEQYF.

With regard to this clonotype: A read error may be the cause here, since a much bigger clone is one base away. V gene TRBV6-2 or TRBV6-3 combines with J gene TRBJ1-2, with D tentatively TRBD1 (6 bases). Germline V gene data show CDR1 as MNHEY and CDR2 as SVGEGT. Trimming stripped 4 bases from V and 8 bases from J, with 23 bases between. The CDR3 spans 16 residues. This CDR3 reads CASSLTQGTPFGGYTF. CDR3 DNA sequence: TGTGCCAGCAGTTTAACACAGGGAACCCCCTTCGGCGGCTACACCTTC.

This clonotype was recorded many times. The rearrangement links TRBV6-5 to TRBJ1-1, with D hard to call. V lost 2 bases to trimming and J lost 8 bases, with 6 bases between them. CDR3 length equals 11 residues. The germline CDR1 and CDR2 sequences are MNHEY and SVGAGI. The CDR3 sequence is CASSYTTEAFF. In DNA, the CDR3 is TGTGCCAGCAGTTACACGACGGAAGCTTTCTTT.

Note on this clonotype: A far larger clone lies a single base away; this is likely a read error. The chain carries TRBV3-1 and TRBJ2-7; no definite D call. CDR1 and CDR2 (germline): LGHDT, YNNKEL (reference sequence). CDR3 size: 15 residues. V lost 6 bases and J 2 bases, leaving 17 bases between the germline ends. The CDR3 region is CASRIQQNATYEQYF. CDR3 DNA: TGTGCCAGCAGAATCCAACAGAACGCAACCTACGAGCAGTACTTC.

Ten or more counts support this clonotype. V usage is TRBV20-1 and J usage is TRBJ2-5; D might be TRBD2 (6 bases). This CDR3 is built from 12 residues. Germline CDR1 DFQATT, CDR2 SNEGSKA (reference sequence). Trimming pared 7 bases from V and 4 bases from J, leaving 13 bases between. The CDR3 DNA follows: TGCAGTGTCCCCAAGCGGGCAGAGACCCAGTACTTC. Its translation: CSVPKRAETQYF.

This clonotype was seen many times. V and J are TRBV28 and TRBJ1-5, with 7 nucleotides matching TRBD1. V was clipped by 6 bases and J by 0 bases; unmatched bases: 5. Per germline, CDR1 MDHEN and CDR2 SYDVKM. The CDR3 consists of 15 residues. For the CDR3, the DNA is TGTGCCAGCAGACTGACAGGGAGTAGCAATCAGCCCCAGCATTTT. This translates into CASRLTGSSNQPQHF.